Shown below are 30 T cell receptor beta chains from a single sample sequenced in a study of control samples from healthy donors and cancer patients. Measured with immunoSEQ multiplex PCR; TCRdb has only the in-frame clones, and not every one. The table has under 450,000 clones, more than 80% seen once. Sequencing used PBMCs. These receptors all stem from a middle-aged man with head and neck cancer.

V and J are TRBV3-1 (or the pseudogene TRBV3-2) and TRBJ1-2, with D unresolved. V shed 3 bases and J shed 8 bases, with 16 bases lying between them. From germline, CDR1 is LGHDT and CDR2 YNNKEL (reference sequence). There are 14 residues in the CDR3. CDR3 in amino acids: CASSQTPEGGGYTF. The DNA for the CDR3 is TGTGCCAGCAGCCAGACCCCCGAGGGTGGAGGCTACACCTTC.

This rearrangement joins TRBV20-1 to TRBJ1-5; the D is unclear. CDR1 is DFQATT and CDR2 is SNEGSKA in the germline V gene (reference sequence). The CDR3 covers 11 residues. The germline V and J ends were trimmed by 0 bases and 6 bases, with 3 bases remaining between them. The CDR3 coding sequence is TGCAGTGCTAGAGATGGTCAGCCCCAGCATTTT. Its protein is CSARDGQPQHF.

The chain carries TRBV6-1 and TRBJ2-2; the D gene is possibly TRBD1 (6 bases). V lost 2 bases and J lost 5, with 12 bases in between. The germline gives CDR1 MNHNS, CDR2 SASEGT. There are 15 residues in the CDR3. Written as DNA, the CDR3 is TGTGCCAGCAGTGAATTGGACAGATCGACCGGGGAGCTGTTTTTT. Protein: CASSELDRSTGELFF.

The chain joins TRBV5-5 to TRBJ2-5; 7 bases match TRBD1. The CDR3 has 14 amino acids. Germline CDR1 SGHKS, CDR2 YYEKEE (reference sequence). J lost 5 bases, V lost 3 bases, and 7 bases had no gene match. CDR3 DNA: TGTGCCAGCAGCTCCCAAGGGGGCTTGGAGACCCAGTACTTC. This codes for CASSSQGGLETQYF. Full variable domain (outside the CDR3, taken from reference TRBV5-5 and TRBJ2-5): DAGVTQSPTHLIKTRGQQVTLRCSPISGHKSVSWYQQVLGQGPQFIFQYYEKEERGRGNFPDRFSARQFPNYSSELNVNALLLGDSALYLCASSSQGGLETQYFGPGTRLLVL.

This rearrangement joins TRBV19 to TRBJ1-2, with 8 bases matching TRBD1. The CDR3 extends over 15 amino acids. Germline trimming cut 2 bases from V and 8 bases from J; bases unmatched to any gene: 10. Germline-derived CDR1 and CDR2 are LNHDA and SQIVND (reference sequence). The CDR3 spells CASSINFDRGHGYTF. In nucleotides, the CDR3 is TGTGCCAGTAGTATAAATTTCGACAGGGGCCACGGCTACACCTTC.

The chain is built from TRBV6-5 and TRBJ2-5; a possible D gene is TRBD2 (6 bases). The CDR3 has 13 amino acids. Trimming took 11 bases from V and 2 from J, leaving 15 bases between them. Per germline, CDR1 MNHEY and CDR2 SVGAGI. In DNA, the CDR3 is TGTGCCGGGGCCCGGGAGTCGCAAGAGACCCAGTACTTC. It is translated as CAGARESQETQYF.

V gene TRBV27 combines with J gene TRBJ1-6; no definite D call. V lost 6 bases to trimming and J lost 6 bases, with 15 bases between them. Germline CDR1 is MNHEY and CDR2 is SMNVEV (reference sequence). This CDR3 is 15 amino acids long. The chain's CDR3 is CASSSAPRLNSPLHF. The CDR3 region has the DNA TGTGCCAGCAGCTCTGCTCCCAGACTTAATTCACCCCTCCACTTT.

This chain uses TRBV7-6 with TRBJ2-7, with 7 bases fitting TRBD1. The CDR3 totals 13 residues. Germline assignment: CDR1 SGHVS and CDR2 FNYEAQ. The V segment lost 0 bases and the J segment 6 bases; nucleotides outside the gene matches: 2. CDR3: CASSLARGREQYF. CDR3 nucleotide sequence: TGTGCCAGCAGCTTAGCAAGGGGGCGCGAGCAGTACTTC.

This clone was seen only once. This chain uses TRBV11-3 with TRBJ2-3; D is unclear. Germline CDR1 reads SGHNT; CDR2 reads YENEEA. The CDR3 has 12 residues. V lost 4 bases, J lost 6 bases, and 8 bases lay in between. CDR3 nucleotides: TGTGCCAGCAGCTCAAACTTGGATACGCAGTATTTT. Protein: CASSSNLDTQYF.

In this sample, this clone turned up a few times. V is TRBV29-1 and J is TRBJ1-2, with 8 nucleotides matching TRBD1. Germline V gene lookup returns CDR1 SQVTM and CDR2 ANQGSEA. CDR3 length equals 11 residues. V trimming: 6 bases; J trimming: 6 bases; junction bases outside the gene matches: 3. The CDR3 here is CSVQGANGYTF. The CDR3 nucleotides read TGCAGCGTCCAGGGGGCTAATGGCTACACCTTC. The full variable domain, in which reference TRBV29-1 and TRBJ1-2 provide the parts outside the CDR3, is SAVISQKPSRDICQRGTSLTIQCQVDSQVTMMFWYRQQPGQSLTLIATANQGSEATYESGFVIDKFPISRPNLTFSTLTVSNMSPEDSSIYLCSVQGANGYTFGSGTRLTVV.

The chain combines TRBV7-2 with TRBJ2-2; D gene uncertain. Germline V CDR1 and CDR2: SGHTA, FQGNSA. The CDR3 has 18 residues. V dropped 1 base and J dropped 2 bases, with 17 bases sitting between them. DNA for the CDR3: TGTGCCAGCAGCTTAGTGGAAGTGGGCAGGACCAACACCGGGGAGCTGTTTTTT. It specifies CASSLVEVGRTNTGELFF.

This chain links TRBV6-2 or TRBV6-3 with TRBJ2-7; a weak D match, TRBD1 (6 bases). Germline V gene sequence: CDR1 MNHEY, CDR2 SVGEGT. CDR3 size: 16 residues. The ends were cut back, 0 bases at V and 3 bases at J, with 15 bases in the middle. For the CDR3, the DNA is TGTGCCAGCAGTTACTCGGGGCAGGGGACCCACTACGAGCAGTACTTC. This translates into CASSYSGQGTHYEQYF.

The V gene is TRBV7-9, the J gene TRBJ2-5; D is uncertain. Trimming left V 5 bases short and J 5 bases short, with 12 bases between. The germline gives CDR1 SEHNR, CDR2 FQNEAQ (reference sequence). This CDR3 region has 13 residues. The CDR3 loop reads CASSADTHETQYF. The CDR3 nucleotides are TGTGCCAGCAGCGCCGACACCCACGAGACCCAGTACTTC.

The chain joins TRBV30 to TRBJ2-2; no firm D call. The CDR3 has 22 residues. The V and J ends lost 2 bases and 1 base respectively, with 32 bases between them. The germline CDR1 and CDR2 sequences are GTSNPN and SVGIG (reference sequence). The CDR3 DNA is TGTGCCTGGAGTAACACTTTCCGCCCCCGGCAGCTAAGGCCCCTGAACACCGGGGAGCTGTTTTTT. Translating gives CAWSNTFRPRQLRPLNTGELFF. The entire variable domain, with the rest obtained from reference TRBV30 and TRBJ2-2, is as follows: SQTIHQWPATLVQPVGSPLSLECTVEGTSNPNLYWYRQAAGRGLQLLFYSVGIGQISSEVPQNLSASRPQDRQFILSSKKLLLSDSGFYLCAWSNTFRPRQLRPLNTGELFFGEGSRLTVL.

The rearrangement links TRBV28 to TRBJ1-2; D is possibly TRBD1 (6 bases). V was clipped by 7 bases and J by 3 bases, with 15 bases between them. CDR3 length equals 14 residues. Germline V gene sequence: CDR1 MDHEN, CDR2 SYDVKM. CDR3 sequence: CASTTRTDYYGYTF. CDR3 nucleotide sequence: TGTGCCAGCACAACAAGGACAGATTACTATGGCTACACCTTC.

The chain combines TRBV18 with TRBJ2-1; D might be TRBD2 (5 bases). The CDR3 runs 15 residues. The V and J ends lost 4 bases and 3 bases respectively, with 13 bases between them. Germline CDR1 is KGHSH and CDR2 is LQKENI. The CDR3 nucleotides read TGTGCCAGCTCACACCGGGGTTTGGACTACAATGAGCAGTTCTTC. Encoded protein: CASSHRGLDYNEQFF.

The rearrangement uses TRBV29-1 and TRBJ2-3; D is perhaps TRBD1 (6 bases). Trimming removed 3 bases at V and 2 bases at J, with 15 bases between. This CDR3 has 15 residues. Looked up from germline, CDR1 is SQVTM and CDR2 is ANQGSEA. The CDR3 DNA reads TGCAGCGTTGATGGGGCAGGGGTCTCCACAGATACGCAGTATTTT. Translated, it gives CSVDGAGVSTDTQYF.

This sequence joins TRBV5-4 and TRBJ2-7; TRBD1 aligns across 9 bases. Trimming at V came to 2 bases and at J to 5 bases, leaving 2 bases not matched to a gene. This CDR3 comprises 13 residues. Germline V gene sequence: CDR1 SGHNT, CDR2 YYREEE (reference sequence). This CDR3 is CASSFTGGDEQYF. In DNA, the CDR3 is TGTGCCAGCAGCTTCACAGGGGGCGACGAGCAGTACTTC. Full variable domain (rest looked up from reference TRBV5-4 and TRBJ2-7): ETGVTQSPTHLIKTRGQQVTLRCSSQSGHNTVSWYQQALGQGPQFIFQYYREEENGRGNFPPRFSGLQFPNYSSELNVNALELDDSALYLCASSFTGGDEQYFGPGTRLTVT.

This clone occurred a few times. The gene calls are TRBV27 and TRBJ2-3, with D perhaps assigned TRBD1 or TRBD2 (7 bases each). CDR3 size: 15 residues. Deletions cut 5 bases from V and 7 bases from J, with 19 bases between. Germline V gives CDR1 MNHEY, CDR2 SMNVEV (reference sequence). Here the CDR3 reads CASSPWGEGANTQYF. CDR3 nucleotides: TGTGCCAGCAGTCCCTGGGGGGAGGGGGCAAATACGCAGTATTTT.

The V gene is TRBV28, the J gene TRBJ2-1; the D call may be TRBD1 or TRBD2 (5 bases each). V was pared by 4 bases and J by 3 bases, with 13 bases between. Germline values: CDR1 MDHEN, CDR2 SYDVKM. The CDR3 totals 15 residues. The DNA of the CDR3 is TGTGCCAGCAGTTCGACCGGGACGTTCTACAATGAGCAGTTCTTC. This sequence encodes CASSSTGTFYNEQFF. The whole variable domain, remainder taken from reference TRBV28 and TRBJ2-1, is DVKVTQSSRYLVKRTGEKVFLECVQDMDHENMFWYRQDPGLGLRLIYFSYDVKMKEKGDIPEGYSVSREKKERFSLILESASTNQTSMYLCASSSTGTFYNEQFFGPGTRLTVL.

The rearrangement joins TRBV24-1 to TRBJ1-1; D is unclear. The CDR3 totals 13 residues. The ends were cut back, 3 bases at V and 5 bases at J, with 9 bases in the middle. CDR1 and CDR2 (germline): KGHDR, SFDVKD. This CDR3 reads CATSDGPRTEAFF. The CDR3 DNA reads TGTGCCACCAGTGATGGTCCAAGGACTGAAGCTTTCTTT.

The rearrangement joins TRBV9 to TRBJ1-1; D gene ambiguous. V lost 0 bases and J lost 1, with 10 bases in between. The CDR3 length is 15 residues. From germline, CDR1 is SGDLS and CDR2 YYNGEE. CDR3 sequence: CASSVVDTGNTEAFF. CDR3 coding DNA: TGTGCCAGCAGCGTAGTCGACACGGGGAACACTGAAGCTTTCTTT.

A single count supports this clone. This sequence joins TRBV6-5 and TRBJ1-3; TRBD1 is a possible D gene (5 bases). V was shortened by 0 bases and J by 4 bases, with 13 bases between the two germline ends. This CDR3 has 16 amino acids. The germline V gene has CDR1 MNHEY and CDR2 SVGAGI. The CDR3 sequence: CASSYSGVLSGNTIYF. CDR3 nucleotide sequence: TGTGCCAGCAGTTACTCGGGGGTCCTCTCCGGAAACACCATATATTTT.

The rearrangement uses TRBV7-9 and TRBJ1-2; D not resolved. In germline, CDR1 is SEHNR, CDR2 FQNEAQ (reference sequence). The CDR3 extends over 13 amino acids. Deletions cut 5 bases from V and 5 bases from J, with 12 bases between. This CDR3 is CASSPPLDYGYTF. As DNA, the CDR3 is TGTGCCAGCAGCCCCCCTCTTGATTATGGCTACACCTTC. Together with reference TRBV7-9 and TRBJ1-2, the CDR3 gives the full variable domain: DTGVSQNPRHKITKRGQNVTFRCDPISEHNRLYWYRQTLGQGPEFLTYFQNEAQLEKSRLLSDRFSAERPKGSFSTLEIQRTEQGDSAMYLCASSPPLDYGYTFGSGTRLTVV.

The chain couples TRBV30 to TRBJ1-3; D unresolved. In germline, CDR1 is GTSNPN, CDR2 SVGIG (reference sequence). The CDR3 totals 13 residues. The ends were cut back, 2 bases at V and 3 bases at J, with 8 bases in the middle. The DNA of the CDR3 is TGTGCCTGGAGTTATGGAGGTGGAAACACCATATATTTT. This sequence encodes CAWSYGGGNTIYF.

The gene calls are TRBV4-1 and TRBJ2-5; 7 bases map to TRBD1. CDR3 length: 13 amino acids. Trimming removed 8 bases from V and 7 bases from J; junction bases left unmatched: 10. Per the germline V gene, CDR1 is MGHRA and CDR2 is YSYEKL. The CDR3 DNA sequence: TGCGCCAGCCGTAAAACAGGGGAGATGACCCAGTACTTC. Translation gives CASRKTGEMTQYF.

The V gene is TRBV12-5, the J gene TRBJ2-3; D is unclear. The CDR3 loop spans 13 amino acids. V gave up 6 bases and J gave up 0 bases, with 7 bases separating them. In germline, CDR1 is LGHNT, CDR2 FRNRAP. CDR3 nucleotide sequence: TGTGCTAGTGGCCGGTGGAGCACAGATACGCAGTATTTT. Its protein product is CASGRWSTDTQYF.

The CDR3 here is CASTKLLETQYF. The CDR3 region has the DNA TGTGCCAGCACCAAACTCCTAGAGACCCAGTACTTC. This chain uses TRBV7-2 with TRBJ2-5; unclear D gene. Germline V gene sequence: CDR1 SGHTA, CDR2 FQGNSA. The CDR3 consists of 12 residues. V was trimmed by 7 bases and J by 4 bases, leaving 10 bases between them.

This chain uses TRBV27 with TRBJ2-7; D is perhaps TRBD1 (6 bases). The germline V and J ends were trimmed by 3 bases and 6 bases, with 12 bases remaining between them. Per germline, CDR1 MNHEY and CDR2 SMNVEV (reference sequence). There are 13 residues in the CDR3. CDR3 residues: CASSLVGAVEQYF. The CDR3 coding sequence is TGTGCCAGCAGTTTGGTGGGGGCCGTCGAGCAGTACTTC.

CDR3 residues: CASSLSPDTIYF. The CDR3 nucleotides read TGTGCCAGCAGCTTAAGTCCGGACACCATATATTTT. This sequence joins TRBV11-2 and TRBJ1-3; D is unclear. V was clipped by 2 bases and J by 8 bases, with 7 bases between them. The CDR3 consists of 12 residues. Germline V gene sequence: CDR1 SGHAT, CDR2 FQNNGV. The full variable domain, completed using reference TRBV11-2 and TRBJ1-3, is EAGVAQSPRYKIIEKRQSVAFWCNPISGHATLYWYQQILGQGPKLLIQFQNNGVVDDSQLPKDRFSAERLKGVDSTLKIQPAKLEDSAVYLCASSLSPDTIYFGEGSWLTVV.